One and the same sample provided the 27 T cell receptor beta chains below, sequenced in a study of T cells in localized non-small cell lung cancer. This table comes from immunoSEQ multiplex PCR, and its TCRdb copy is limited to in-frame clones, with some not included. This sample yields 15,000 to 25,000 clones, of which around nine tenths are seen a single time; 4% belongs to the top ten. Sequenced here: peripheral blood, sampled before any cancer treatment. The receptors come from a male donor at least 60 years old with stage I squamous cell lung carcinoma.

The J gene is TRBJ1-1, the V gene TRBV21-1. TRBV21-1 is recorded as a pseudogene. The CDR3 spans 15 residues. CDR3: CASSKGRARDPRAFF. CDR3 sequence (DNA): TGTGCCAGCAGCAAAGGTCGCGCCCGGGACCCGAGGGCTTTCTTT.

In its sample, this clone was seen once. This rearrangement joins TRBV27 to TRBJ1-4, with a tentative D call TRBD1 (5 bases). The CDR3 is 14 residues long. The germline V gene encodes CDR1 MNHEY and CDR2 SMNVEV (reference sequence). V gave up 8 bases and J gave up 4 bases, with 14 bases separating them. As DNA, the CDR3 is TGTGCCAGCGCCCCCGACAGAGATAATGAAAAACTGTTTTTT. Protein product: CASAPDRDNEKLFF.

The chain combines TRBV28 with TRBJ1-4; D remains unclear. This CDR3 has 16 amino acids. In germline, CDR1 is MDHEN, CDR2 SYDVKM. V lost 2 bases and J 0 bases, leaving 10 bases between the germline ends. DNA for the CDR3: TGTGCCAGCAGTTTAGGGTTGGCAGCAACTAATGAAAAACTGTTTTTT. It is translated as CASSLGLAATNEKLFF.

The J gene is TRBJ1-5, the V gene TRBV5-1; 9 bases match TRBD1. The J segment lost 5 bases and the V segment lost 2 bases, leaving 5 bases of the junction unmatched. The germline gives CDR1 SGHRS, CDR2 YFSETQ. There are 15 residues in the CDR3. This CDR3 is CASSFTGGGDQPQHF. CDR3 in DNA: TGCGCCAGCAGCTTTACAGGGGGCGGGGATCAGCCCCAGCATTTT.

V and J are TRBV7-6 and TRBJ2-7; D unresolved. Germline assignment: CDR1 SGHVS and CDR2 FNYEAQ. The CDR3 runs 13 residues. V was pared by 1 base and J by 2 bases, with 6 bases between. The CDR3 DNA sequence: TGTGCCAGCAGCTTAGGTACTCCCTACGAGCAGTACTTC. Translated: CASSLGTPYEQYF.

The rearrangement uses TRBV10-3 and TRBJ1-1; D perhaps matches TRBD1 (5 bases). The V and J ends lost 8 bases and 0 bases respectively, with 10 bases between them. The CDR3 has 13 amino acids. CDR1 is ENHRY and CDR2 is SYGVKD in the germline V gene. This CDR3 is CAIAAGMNTEAFF. The CDR3 bases are TGTGCCATCGCGGCAGGGATGAACACTGAAGCTTTCTTT.

The genes are TRBV18 and TRBJ1-4; D ambiguous. CDR3 size: 16 residues. V was cut by 6 bases and J by 3 bases, with 17 bases left in between. The germline V gene has CDR1 KGHSH and CDR2 LQKENI. CDR3 sequence (DNA): TGTGCCAGCTCCCGAAGGACCGCTCGGGCTAATGAAAAACTGTTTTTT. Translating it yields CASSRRTARANEKLFF.

The chain uses TRBV7-9 and TRBJ2-7, with D perhaps given as TRBD1 or TRBD2 (5 bases each). Germline CDR1 is SEHNR and CDR2 is FQNEAQ (reference sequence). The CDR3 is 13 residues long. Trimming took 4 bases from V and 6 from J, leaving 13 bases between them. CDR3 loop: CASSWAERGEQYF. As DNA, the CDR3 is TGTGCCAGCAGCTGGGCAGAGAGGGGCGAGCAGTACTTC. The full variable domain, its missing parts supplied by reference TRBV7-9 and TRBJ2-7, is DTGVSQNPRHKITKRGQNVTFRCDPISEHNRLYWYRQTLGQGPEFLTYFQNEAQLEKSRLLSDRFSAERPKGSFSTLEIQRTEQGDSAMYLCASSWAERGEQYFGPGTRLTVT.

This clone was observed a handful of times. The chain is built from TRBV7-9 and TRBJ2-1; TRBD2 is a possible D gene (6 bases). V was pared by 5 bases and J by 5 bases, with 13 bases between. The germline gives CDR1 SEHNR, CDR2 FQNEAQ (reference sequence). CDR3 length: 14 amino acids. DNA for the CDR3: TGTGCCAGCAGCCTCGGGACTTCAGACAATGAGCAGTTCTTC. It is translated as CASSLGTSDNEQFF.

This chain links TRBV6-5 with TRBJ2-1, with D perhaps matching TRBD1 (5 bases). V dropped 2 bases and J dropped 6 bases, with 8 bases sitting between them. The V gene's germline CDR1 is MNHEY and CDR2 SVGAGI. The CDR3 is 13 residues long. The CDR3 DNA reads as TGTGCCAGCAGTTACGCGACAGCCAATGAGCAGTTCTTC. Its protein product is CASSYATANEQFF.

The J gene is TRBJ2-5, the V gene TRBV6-5, with 11 bases lining up with TRBD2. Germline CDR1 and CDR2: MNHEY and SVGAGI. After removal of 5 bases from V and 5 bases from J, the junction contained 7 bases not matched to a gene. This CDR3 region has 15 residues. CDR3 DNA sequence: TGTGCCAGCAGTACGACTAGCGGGACGTGGGAGACCCAGTACTTC. Protein product: CASSTTSGTWETQYF.

The chain is built from TRBV7-2 and TRBJ1-2, with 7 positions matching TRBD1. The CDR3 contains 15 residues. Germline V gene data show CDR1 as SGHTA and CDR2 as FQGNSA. J gave up 2 bases and V 1 base, and 4 bases lay outside the gene matches. The CDR3, as DNA: TGTGCCAGCAGCTTAGTTGTGGGACAGAACTATGGCTACACCTTC. This encodes CASSLVVGQNYGYTF.

The chain is built from TRBV7-7 and TRBJ2-5; D gene ambiguous. There are 13 residues in the CDR3. CDR1 is SSHAT and CDR2 is FNYEAQ in the germline V gene (reference sequence). The ends were cut back, 3 bases at V and 5 bases at J, with 10 bases in the middle. CDR3 region: CASSFPGVETQYF. The CDR3 DNA reads as TGTGCCAGCAGCTTTCCCGGCGTGGAGACCCAGTACTTC.

The chain is built from TRBV28 and TRBJ1-2; D is ambiguous. Trimming removed 4 bases from V and 6 bases from J, with 9 bases in between. Germline V gene data show CDR1 as MDHEN and CDR2 as SYDVKM. The CDR3 extends over 12 amino acids. The CDR3 bases are TGTGCCAGCAGTTCGATTTGGGATGGCTACACCTTC. This sequence encodes CASSSIWDGYTF.

The chain combines TRBV5-1 with TRBJ2-1, with 9 bases identical to TRBD2. Germline loops: CDR1 SGHRS, CDR2 YFSETQ. The CDR3 is made up of 17 amino acids. Trimming cost V 2 bases and J 3 bases; bases outside gene matches: 9. CDR3 bases: TGCGCCAGCAGCTTCGATTTGCAAGCGGGAGGCTACAATGAGCAGTTCTTC. This gives the protein CASSFDLQAGGYNEQFF.

This chain uses TRBV5-5 with TRBJ1-2, with unresolved D. V was clipped by 0 bases and J by 0 bases, with 12 bases between them. Germline CDR1 SGHKS, CDR2 YYEKEE (reference sequence). The CDR3 totals 16 residues. CDR3: CASSLVLPSANYGYTF. The CDR3, as DNA: TGTGCCAGCAGCTTGGTGCTTCCCTCCGCTAACTATGGCTACACCTTC.

This clone occurred once. CDR3 nucleotide sequence: TGTGCCAGCAGTAGGTGGGACACTTTCAATGAGCAGTTCTTC. Translating it yields CASSRWDTFNEQFF. The rearrangement joins TRBV27 to TRBJ2-1, with D possibly being TRBD1 (6 bases). This CDR3 has 14 amino acids. Germline-derived CDR1 and CDR2 are MNHEY and SMNVEV (reference sequence). V lost 5 bases and J lost 6, with 14 bases in between.

The gene calls are TRBV5-6 and TRBJ1-2, with 7 bases fitting TRBD1. This CDR3 contains 15 residues. V trimming: 4 bases; J trimming: 5 bases; junction bases outside the gene matches: 11. Germline assignment: CDR1 SGHDT and CDR2 YYEEEE. CDR3 residues: CASSLFMGQIYGYTF. The CDR3 nucleotides read TGTGCCAGCAGCCTGTTTATGGGACAGATTTATGGCTACACCTTC.

This chain connects TRBV7-3 to TRBJ2-3, with D tentatively TRBD1 (6 bases). V lost 5 bases and J lost 0, with 12 bases in between. The CDR3 length is 15 residues. The V gene's germline CDR1 is SGHTA and CDR2 FQGTGA. CDR3 sequence (DNA): TGTGCCAGCAGCCGCGGACAGACGAGCACAGATACGCAGTATTTT. Its translation is CASSRGQTSTDTQYF.

V and J are TRBV5-4 and TRBJ2-1; D is perhaps TRBD1 or TRBD2 (5 bases each). The V end lost 4 bases, the J end lost 6 bases, and 11 bases lay between the germline ends. The CDR3 extends over 13 amino acids. Germline V gene sequence: CDR1 SGHNT, CDR2 YYREEE (reference sequence). This CDR3 is CASSMGPLNEQFF. Here the CDR3 DNA reads TGTGCCAGCAGCATGGGACCCCTCAATGAGCAGTTCTTC.

V usage is TRBV29-1 and J usage is TRBJ2-7; D is tentatively TRBD1 or TRBD2 (5 bases each). V gave up 5 bases and J gave up 3 bases, with 17 bases separating them. The CDR3 length is 14 residues. Germline assignment: CDR1 SQVTM and CDR2 ANQGSEA. The chain's CDR3 is CSVLFGRDGYEQYF. The CDR3 DNA is TGCAGCGTTCTCTTTGGCAGGGACGGCTACGAGCAGTACTTC.

This chain links TRBV27 with TRBJ1-1; 10 nucleotides match TRBD1. CDR1 and CDR2 (germline): MNHEY, SMNVEV (reference sequence). Germline trimming cut 6 bases from V and 9 bases from J; bases unmatched to any gene: 7. The CDR3 runs 13 residues. This CDR3 reads CASSKDRGGQAFF. The CDR3 region has the DNA TGTGCCAGCAGCAAGGACAGGGGGGGGCAAGCTTTCTTT.

The J gene is TRBJ2-1, the V gene TRBV9; 10 bases line up with TRBD2. The J segment lost 9 bases and the V segment lost 0 bases, leaving 6 bases of the junction unmatched. Germline CDR1 SGDLS, CDR2 YYNGEE. CDR3 length equals 15 residues. The CDR3 loop reads CASSVDLAGEREQFF. The CDR3 nucleotides read TGTGCCAGCAGCGTAGATCTAGCGGGAGAACGTGAGCAGTTCTTC.

This CDR3 is CASSPRVGSYNEQFF. CDR3 DNA: TGTGCCAGCTCACCGAGGGTTGGCTCCTACAATGAGCAGTTCTTC. The chain couples TRBV18 to TRBJ2-1; possible D gene TRBD2, 5 bases. With 3 bases removed from V and 0 bases from J, the gap between germline ends came to 9 bases. Germline CDR1 and CDR2: KGHSH and LQKENI. The CDR3 is 15 amino acids.

This chain joins TRBV18 and TRBJ2-5; the match to TRBD1 covers 7 bases. The CDR3 has 14 amino acids. Germline V gene lookup returns CDR1 KGHSH and CDR2 LQKENI. The ends lost 4 bases at V and 1 base at J; junction bases unmatched: 3. In DNA form, the CDR3 reads TGTGCCAGCTCACATTCAGGGGGCCAAGAGACCCAGTACTTC. Translated, it gives CASSHSGGQETQYF.

The CDR3, as DNA: TGTGCCAGCAGTTACTCCGGGACAGGGTTTTACGAGCAGTACTTC. The encoded protein is CASSYSGTGFYEQYF. The rearrangement links TRBV6-5 to TRBJ2-7, with 9 bases aligning to TRBD1. This CDR3 has 15 residues. Trimming cost V 0 bases and J 4 bases; bases outside gene matches: 4. Germline V gene lookup returns CDR1 MNHEY and CDR2 SVGAGI.

CDR3 bases: TGTGCCACCAGCAGAGATTGGAATGAGCAGTTCTTC. It codes for CATSRDWNEQFF. The chain is built from TRBV15 and TRBJ2-1; no reliable D call. This CDR3 region has 12 residues. V was shortened by 0 bases and J by 7 bases, with 4 bases between the two germline ends. Germline CDR1 LNHNV, CDR2 YYDKDF (reference sequence).